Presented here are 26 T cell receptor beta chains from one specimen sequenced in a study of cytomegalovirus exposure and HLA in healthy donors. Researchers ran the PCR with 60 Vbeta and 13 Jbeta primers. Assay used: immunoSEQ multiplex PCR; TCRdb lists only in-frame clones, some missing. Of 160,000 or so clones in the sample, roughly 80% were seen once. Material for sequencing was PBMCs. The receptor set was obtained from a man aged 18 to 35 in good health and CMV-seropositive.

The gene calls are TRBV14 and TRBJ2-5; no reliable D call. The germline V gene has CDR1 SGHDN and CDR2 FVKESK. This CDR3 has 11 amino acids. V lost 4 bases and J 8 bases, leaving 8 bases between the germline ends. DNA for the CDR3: TGTGCCAGCAGCCCCAATAGCACCCAGTACTTC. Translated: CASSPNSTQYF.

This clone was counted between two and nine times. This chain's CDR3 is CASSQRGPLNTEAFF. CDR3 in DNA: TGCGCCAGCAGCCAAAGGGGCCCCCTGAACACTGAAGCTTTCTTT. This chain joins TRBV4-1 and TRBJ1-1, with D tentatively TRBD1 (5 bases). Per germline, CDR1 MGHRA and CDR2 YSYEKL. V was cut by 2 bases and J by 0 bases, with 10 bases left in between. This CDR3 has 15 residues.

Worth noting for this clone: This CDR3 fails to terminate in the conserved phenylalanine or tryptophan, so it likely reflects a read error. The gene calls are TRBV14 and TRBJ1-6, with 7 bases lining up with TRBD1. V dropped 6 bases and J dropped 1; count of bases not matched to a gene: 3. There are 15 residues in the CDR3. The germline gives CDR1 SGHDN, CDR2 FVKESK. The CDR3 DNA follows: TGTGCCAGCAGATACAGGGGATCCTATAATTCACCCCTCCACCTT. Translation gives CASRYRGSYNSPLHL.

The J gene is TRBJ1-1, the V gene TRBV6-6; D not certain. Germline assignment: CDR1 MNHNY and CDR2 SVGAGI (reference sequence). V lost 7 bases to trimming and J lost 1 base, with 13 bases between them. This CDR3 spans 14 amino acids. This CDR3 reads CASMGYGGNTEAFF. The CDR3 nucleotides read TGTGCCAGCATGGGATATGGAGGGAACACTGAAGCTTTCTTT.

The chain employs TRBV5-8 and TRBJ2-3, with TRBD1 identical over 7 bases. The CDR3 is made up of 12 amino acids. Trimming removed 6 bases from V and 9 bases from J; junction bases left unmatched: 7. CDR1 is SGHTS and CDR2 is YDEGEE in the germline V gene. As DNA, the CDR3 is TGTGCCAGCATCGGGACAGACCGAACGCAGTATTTT. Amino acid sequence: CASIGTDRTQYF.

CDR3 sequence reads: CASSLAAGVSQPQHF. In nucleotides, the CDR3 is TGTGCCAGCAGCTTAGCGGCAGGGGTCAGTCAGCCCCAGCATTTT. The chain links TRBV5-6 to TRBJ1-5, with D perhaps TRBD1 (6 bases). The V end lost 2 bases, the J end lost 6 bases, and 15 bases lay between the germline ends. Germline V gene lookup returns CDR1 SGHDT and CDR2 YYEEEE. The CDR3 spans 15 residues.

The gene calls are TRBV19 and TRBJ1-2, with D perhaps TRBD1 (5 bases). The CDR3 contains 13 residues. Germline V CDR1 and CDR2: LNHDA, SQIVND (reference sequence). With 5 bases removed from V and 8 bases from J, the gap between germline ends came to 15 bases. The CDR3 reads CASSPAGVRGYTF. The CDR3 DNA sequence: TGTGCCAGTAGTCCCGCGGGGGTTCGAGGCTACACCTTC.

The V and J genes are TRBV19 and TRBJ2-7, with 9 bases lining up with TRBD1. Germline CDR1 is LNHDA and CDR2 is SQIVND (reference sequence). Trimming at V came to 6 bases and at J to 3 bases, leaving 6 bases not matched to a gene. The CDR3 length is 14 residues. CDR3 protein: CASRGTGRNYEQYF. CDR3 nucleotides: TGTGCCAGTAGGGGGACAGGGCGAAACTACGAGCAGTACTTC. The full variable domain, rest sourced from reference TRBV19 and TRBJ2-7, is DGGITQSPKYLFRKEGQNVTLSCEQNLNHDAMYWYRQDPGQGLRLIYYSQIVNDFQKGDIAEGYSVSREKKESFPLTVTSAQKNPTAFYLCASRGTGRNYEQYFGPGTRLTVT.

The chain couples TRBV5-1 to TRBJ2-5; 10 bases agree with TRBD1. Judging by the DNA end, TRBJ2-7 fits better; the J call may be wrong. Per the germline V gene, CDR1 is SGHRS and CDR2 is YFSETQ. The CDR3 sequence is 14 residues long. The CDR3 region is CASSWDRGAYEQYF. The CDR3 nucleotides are TGCGCCAGCAGCTGGGACAGGGGAGCCTACGAGCAGTACTTC.

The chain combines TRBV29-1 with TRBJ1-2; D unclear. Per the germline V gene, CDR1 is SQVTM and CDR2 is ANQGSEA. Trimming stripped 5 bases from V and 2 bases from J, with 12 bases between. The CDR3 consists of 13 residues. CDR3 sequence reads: CSVKRTPNYGYTF. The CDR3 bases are TGCAGCGTTAAGAGGACTCCAAACTATGGCTACACCTTC.

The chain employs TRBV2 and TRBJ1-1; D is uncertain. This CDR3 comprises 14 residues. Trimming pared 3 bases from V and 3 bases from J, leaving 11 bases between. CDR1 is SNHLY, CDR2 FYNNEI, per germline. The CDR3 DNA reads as TGTGCCAGCAGTGAGGGTCTCGGGGACACTGAAGCTTTCTTT. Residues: CASSEGLGDTEAFF.

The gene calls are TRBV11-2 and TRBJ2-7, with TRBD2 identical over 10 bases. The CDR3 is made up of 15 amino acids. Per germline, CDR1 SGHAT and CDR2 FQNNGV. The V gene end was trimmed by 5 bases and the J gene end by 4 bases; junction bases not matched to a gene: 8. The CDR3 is CASSLAGAGDYEQYF. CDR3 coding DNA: TGTGCCAGCAGCCTAGCGGGAGCTGGGGATTACGAGCAGTACTTC.

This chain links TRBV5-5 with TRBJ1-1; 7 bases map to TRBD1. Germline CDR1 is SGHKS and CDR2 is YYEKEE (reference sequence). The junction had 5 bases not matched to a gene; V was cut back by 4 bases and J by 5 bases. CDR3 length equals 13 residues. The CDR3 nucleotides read TGTGCCAGCAGCATCTACAGGGGAACTGAAGCTTTCTTT. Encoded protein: CASSIYRGTEAFF.

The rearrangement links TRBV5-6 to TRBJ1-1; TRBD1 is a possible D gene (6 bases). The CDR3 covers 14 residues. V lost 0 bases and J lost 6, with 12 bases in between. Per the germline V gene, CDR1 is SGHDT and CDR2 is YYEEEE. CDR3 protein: CASSLAGVFAEAFF. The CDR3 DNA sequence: TGTGCCAGCAGCTTGGCAGGGGTTTTTGCTGAAGCTTTCTTT.

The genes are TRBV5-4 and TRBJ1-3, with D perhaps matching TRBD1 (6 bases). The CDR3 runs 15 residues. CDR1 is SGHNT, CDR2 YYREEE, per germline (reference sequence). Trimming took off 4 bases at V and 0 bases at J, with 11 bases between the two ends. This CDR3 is CASSEDRTSGNTIYF. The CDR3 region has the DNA TGTGCCAGCAGCGAAGACAGGACCTCTGGAAACACCATATATTTT.

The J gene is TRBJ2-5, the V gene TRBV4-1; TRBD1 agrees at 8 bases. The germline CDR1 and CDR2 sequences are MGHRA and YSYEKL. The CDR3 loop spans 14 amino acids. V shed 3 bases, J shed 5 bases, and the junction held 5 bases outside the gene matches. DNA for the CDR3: TGCGCCAGCAGCCACCTCAGGGGGCGGGAGACCCAGTACTTC. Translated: CASSHLRGRETQYF.

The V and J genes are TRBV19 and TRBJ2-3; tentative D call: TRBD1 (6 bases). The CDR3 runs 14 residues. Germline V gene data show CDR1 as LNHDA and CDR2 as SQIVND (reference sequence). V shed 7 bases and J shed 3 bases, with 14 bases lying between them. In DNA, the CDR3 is TGTGCCAGTAAGGACAGCCACTTTACAGATACGCAGTATTTT. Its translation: CASKDSHFTDTQYF.

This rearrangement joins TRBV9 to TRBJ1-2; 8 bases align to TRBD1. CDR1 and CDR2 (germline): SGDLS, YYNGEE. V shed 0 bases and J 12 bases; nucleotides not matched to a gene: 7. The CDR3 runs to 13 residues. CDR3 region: CASSVVTGDLNTF. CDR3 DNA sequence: TGTGCCAGCAGCGTAGTGACAGGGGATTTAAACACCTTC.

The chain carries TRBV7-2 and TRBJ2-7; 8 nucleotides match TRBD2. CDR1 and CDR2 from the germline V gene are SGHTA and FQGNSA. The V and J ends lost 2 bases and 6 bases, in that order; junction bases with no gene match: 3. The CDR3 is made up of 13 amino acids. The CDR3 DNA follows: TGTGCCAGCAGCTTAAGCGGGGGTGGCGAGCAGTACTTC. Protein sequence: CASSLSGGGEQYF.

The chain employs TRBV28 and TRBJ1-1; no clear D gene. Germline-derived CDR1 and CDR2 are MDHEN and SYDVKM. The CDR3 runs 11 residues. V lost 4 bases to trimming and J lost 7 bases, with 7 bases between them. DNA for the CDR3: TGTGCCAGCAGTTCACGGGTTGAAGCTTTCTTT. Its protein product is CASSSRVEAFF.

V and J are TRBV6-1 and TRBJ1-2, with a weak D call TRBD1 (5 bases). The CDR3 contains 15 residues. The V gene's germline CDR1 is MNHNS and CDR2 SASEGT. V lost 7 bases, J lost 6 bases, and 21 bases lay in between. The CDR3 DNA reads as TGTGCCAGCACCGAAAGCGGGGGGGGTACCCATGGCTACACCTTC. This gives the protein CASTESGGGTHGYTF.

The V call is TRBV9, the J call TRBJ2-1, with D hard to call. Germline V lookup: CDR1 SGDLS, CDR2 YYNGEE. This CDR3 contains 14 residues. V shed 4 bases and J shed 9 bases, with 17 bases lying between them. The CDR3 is CASSPRTNIGEQFF. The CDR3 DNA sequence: TGTGCCAGCAGCCCAAGAACTAATATCGGTGAGCAGTTCTTC.

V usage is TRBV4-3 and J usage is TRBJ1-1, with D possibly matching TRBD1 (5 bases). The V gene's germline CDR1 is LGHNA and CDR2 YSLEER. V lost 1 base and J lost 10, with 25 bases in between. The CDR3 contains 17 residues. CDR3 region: CASSQGRGTQTSEGAFF. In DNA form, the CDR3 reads TGCGCCAGCAGCCAAGGGAGGGGAACTCAGACCTCAGAAGGAGCTTTCTTT.

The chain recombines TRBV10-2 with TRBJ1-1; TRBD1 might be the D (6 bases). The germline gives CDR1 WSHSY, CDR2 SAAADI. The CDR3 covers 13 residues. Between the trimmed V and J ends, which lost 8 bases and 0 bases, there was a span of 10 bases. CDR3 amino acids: CASRRDMNTEAFF. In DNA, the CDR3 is TGCGCCAGCCGCCGGGACATGAACACTGAAGCTTTCTTT.

Written as DNA, the CDR3 is TGTGCCAGCAGTGGCGGACGCAGGGGGCTGGTTGAGAATGAGCAGTTCTTC. Its translation is CASSGGRRGLVENEQFF. V usage is TRBV25-1 and J usage is TRBJ2-1, with 8 bases that match TRBD1. Germline V gives CDR1 MGHDK, CDR2 SYGVNS. Germline trimming cut 4 bases from V and 7 bases from J; bases unmatched to any gene: 15. The CDR3 totals 17 residues.

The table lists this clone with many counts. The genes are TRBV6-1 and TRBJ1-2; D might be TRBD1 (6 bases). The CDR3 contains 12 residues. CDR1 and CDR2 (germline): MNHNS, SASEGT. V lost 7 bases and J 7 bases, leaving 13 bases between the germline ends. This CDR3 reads CASTVGRGGYTF. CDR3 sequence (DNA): TGTGCCAGCACAGTAGGCAGGGGTGGCTACACCTTC.